This passage covers 8 T cell receptor beta chains from one sample sequenced in a study of a mutant IDH1 vaccine in newly diagnosed glioma. Measured with immunoSEQ multiplex PCR; TCRdb has only the in-frame clones, and not every one. The sample has about 62,000 clones, approximately 91% seen once. These receptors' antigens are unknown. The time point was: week 11, during vaccination. Each dose of the vaccine consisted of 300 ug of mutant IDH1 20-mer peptide, with topical imiquimod. The input for sequencing was PBMCs, taken from a glioma patient whose treatment included an IDH1 peptide vaccine. The receptors originated from a man aged 35-49 years with glioma.

The V gene is TRBV5-4, the J gene TRBJ1-2; TRBD1 is a possible D gene (6 bases). The V and J ends lost 3 bases and 3 bases respectively, with 15 bases between them. The length of the CDR3 is 15 residues. Germline lookup yields CDR1 SGHNT and CDR2 YYREEE (reference sequence). The CDR3 loop is CASSSRRQVDYGYTF. The CDR3 bases are TGTGCCAGCAGCTCGAGACGACAGGTCGACTATGGCTACACCTTC.

The chain recombines TRBV5-8 with TRBJ2-7, with 7 bases aligning to TRBD1. CDR1 is SGHTS, CDR2 YDEGEE, per germline. The CDR3 covers 15 residues. The V and J ends lost 5 bases and 0 bases, in that order; junction bases with no gene match: 8. The CDR3 is CASSSDRALSYEQYV. The CDR3 nucleotides are TGTGCCAGCAGTTCCGACAGGGCGCTCTCCTACGAGCAGTACGTC.

The rearrangement joins TRBV6-4 to TRBJ2-2, with D perhaps given as TRBD1 or TRBD2 (5 bases each). Trimming shortened V by 5 bases and J by 4 bases, and 17 bases separated the two germline ends. The CDR3 loop spans 16 amino acids. Per germline, CDR1 MRHNA and CDR2 SNTAGT. The CDR3 sequence is CASSTHSVGTTGELFF. CDR3 sequence (DNA): TGTGCCAGCAGTACCCACTCGGTGGGGACCACCGGGGAGCTGTTTTTT.

CDR3 residues: CASSLAGLETQYF. The CDR3 DNA follows: TGTGCCAGCAGTTTAGCGGGACTGGAGACCCAGTACTTC. V is TRBV28 and J is TRBJ2-5; a possible D gene is TRBD2 (6 bases). Germline V lookup: CDR1 MDHEN, CDR2 SYDVKM. V was cut by 2 bases and J by 5 bases, with 9 bases left in between. CDR3 length: 13 residues.

The V gene is TRBV7-2, the J gene TRBJ2-3; 8 nucleotides agree with TRBD1. This CDR3 has 19 residues. Germline CDR1 is SGHTA and CDR2 is FQGNSA. The J segment lost 0 bases and the V segment lost 1 base, leaving 12 bases of the junction unmatched. The CDR3 coding sequence is TGTGCCAGCAGCTTAGGAGGGGACAGGAAATACACTAGCACAGATACGCAGTATTTT. Encoded protein: CASSLGGDRKYTSTDTQYF.

This clone was seen only once. This chain connects TRBV19 to TRBJ2-2, with D perhaps TRBD1 or TRBD2 (5 bases each). This CDR3 contains 15 residues. CDR1 and CDR2 from the germline V gene are LNHDA and SQIVND (reference sequence). V was shortened by 6 bases and J by 5 bases, with 16 bases between the two germline ends. CDR3 protein: CASSPGTLRTGELFF. The CDR3 nucleotides are TGTGCCAGTAGCCCCGGGACCCTGAGGACCGGGGAGCTGTTTTTT.

The gene calls are TRBV7-3 and TRBJ2-7; 8 bases match TRBD2. The V gene's germline CDR1 is SGHTA and CDR2 FQGTGA. CDR3 length: 14 residues. J lost 6 bases, V lost 5 bases, and 9 bases had no gene match. The CDR3 DNA follows: TGTGCCAGCAGCCCCCATGGACTAGCAAGCGAGCAGTACTTC. Translating it yields CASSPHGLASEQYF.

The chain has TRBV5-1 and TRBJ2-3, with 10 bases matching TRBD2. The CDR3 sequence is 14 residues long. The V gene end was trimmed by 4 bases and the J gene end by 4 bases; junction bases not matched to a gene: 3. Germline V lookup: CDR1 SGHRS, CDR2 YFSETQ. CDR3 sequence: CASSLSGGPDTQYF. The CDR3 bases are TGCGCCAGCAGCCTTAGCGGGGGGCCAGATACGCAGTATTTT.